The entry below describes one T cell receptor beta chain. Antigen specificity is unknown. The data were obtained in a study of T cell repertoires in cytomegalovirus infection. The V gene lost 1 base and the J gene lost 3 bases, with 9 bases spanning the gap. CDR3 length: 13 amino acids. The germline V gene encodes CDR1 DFQATT and CDR2 SNEGSKA (reference sequence). MiXCR, run by TCRdb on the reads, gives a single entry per CDR3 protein. The sample holds 75,000 to 100,000 distinct CDR3 sequences, around half seen once. J is TRBJ2-5 and V is TRBV20-1, with a tentative D call TRBD2 (5 bases). This receptor was taken from a human donor in good health (CMV status not recorded). Some clones in this sample may be carry-over from other donors' samples. The material sequenced was CD8+ T cells from cultured PBMCs, taken from culture after CMV antigen stimulation. The CDR3 spells CSARAGLEETQYF. The CDR3 coding sequence is TGCAGTGCTAGAGCGGGGTTGGAAGAGACCCAGTACTTC.